This TCR beta chain was observed in a study of PD-1 blockade in classical Hodgkin lymphoma (dated by TCRdb to about 2020). Describing the broader study: Nivolumab dosing was 3 mg/kg intravenously every 2 weeks, continuing until either disease progression or unacceptable toxicity. The study used CyTOF and TCR beta sequencing to define a peripheral blood immune signature of response to PD-1 blockade in classical Hodgkin lymphoma.

The germline V gene (reference sequence) gives CDR1 as GTSNPN and CDR2 as SVGIG. Trimming costs V 5 bases and J 6 bases, and their ends lie 17 bases apart. The CDR3 measures 13 amino acids from cysteine to phenylalanine. The read is trimmed to its CDR3 DNA, 39 bases read in frame from base 1. Regarding this clone: This receptor's antigen is unknown. Per-nucleotide qualities are absent, and no much larger clonotype sits a single base away.

The time point label here, explained by the study, means: cycle 1 day 1 (C1D1), immediately before nivolumab initiation. Every trial patient had relapsed after autologous stem cell transplantation, and cohorts A, B and C differed in prior brentuximab vedotin exposure. The trial cohort comprised 56 patients with relapsed/refractory classical Hodgkin lymphoma whose best overall responses were complete response, partial response or progressive disease. Single-agent nivolumab was administered to trial patients in the multi-cohort phase II CheckMate 205 trial. An independent review committee assessed best overall response using the 2007 International Working Group response criteria. Trial PBMCs were collected immediately before nivolumab initiation (C1D1) and during therapy at cycle 2 day 1 and cycle 4 day 1. Peripheral blood was collected in 8 mL Vacutainer Cell Preparation Tubes, from which PBMCs were isolated by centrifugation and then cryopreserved.

Genomic DNA was extracted with the Qiagen DNeasy kit from unsorted PBMCs and from negatively selected CD4+ and CD8+ fractions. Amplification of TCR beta CDR3 regions was done by immunoSEQ multiplex PCR with primers that anneal to V and J segments. A synthetic immune receptor repertoire was used to minimize amplification bias, and any remaining bias was removed computationally after sequencing. The authors' analysis ran thus. Custom Python scripts were used to quantify repertoire diversity as the Shannon entropy index. Unsorted, CD4+ and CD8+ repertoires were analyzed separately, except in combined analyses where CD4+ and CD8+ sequences were merged in silico. A clone was considered expanded if an increase in frequency of at least 2-fold after treatment relative to C1D1 was found, and a pseudocount of 0.5 was applied to clones undetected at baseline. Clones with 0 or 1 copy at C1D1 were defined as singleton clones, while clones with 2 or more copies were defined as non-singleton clones. Clones expanded in unsorted samples were annotated as CD4+, CD8+ or unknown by matching protein sequences in sorted samples from the same patient. Wilcoxon tests on paired samples were used to test diversity changes from C1D1 to C4D1. Sourced from immuneACCESS, this table was stored by TCRdb with only in-frame sequences that have V and J called. A share of the clones is absent; for the studies checked, an unresolved V gene accounts for under half, and the remainder has no known explanation. That table gives V, J and clone size, and the DNA gave D and trimming. The sample records approximately 61,000 clones, more than 80% of which are singletons. Jointly, the top ten make up over 12% of the sample.

Study-wide findings and limitations: Newly diagnosed patients were reported to have lower baseline TCR diversity than healthy donors, and relapsed/refractory patients were reported to have lower baseline TCR diversity still. CD4+ but not CD8+ TCR diversity rose significantly by C4D1 (p=0.0027 vs p=0.16), most apparent in complete responders (p=0.02). Patients starting nivolumab less than 1 year after ASCT had lower diversity and were excluded from later analyses to avoid confounding by immune reconstitution. Trial patients achieving complete response had baseline diversity similar to newly diagnosed patients, whereas partial responders and progressors had significantly lower diversity. The study was restricted to a single clinical trial cohort, and the causes of repertoire differences, possibly disease activity or prior therapy, were left undefined.

The material sequenced was peripheral blood mononuclear cells (PBMCs), taken at baseline. The chain joins TRBV30 to TRBJ2-7; a tentative D match to TRBD1 spans 5 bases. This TCR was recovered from a human donor with classical Hodgkin lymphoma. Here is the DNA: TGTGCCTGGGCCGACCCTTGGGGCACCGAGCAGTACTTC. This is translated as CAWADPWGTEQYF.